This is a list of T cell receptor beta chains from one sample in a study of blood T cell repertoires in COVID-19. Some clones are missing from TCRdb's copy, which holds only in-frame ones; the method was immunoSEQ multiplex PCR. Counted here are around 250,000 clones, 85% to 90% occurring once; the ten biggest clones make up about 16%. Sequencing used PBMCs or T cells enriched from blood (not recorded which). Every receptor here comes from a young man who had recovered from COVID-19. CDR3s include the opening cysteine and the closing phenylalanine or tryptophan. The order of the fields is D gene, V gene, J gene, clone size, CDR3 DNA, CDR3 protein. D genes are given only for firm matches. Only part of the rows carry a size: once, few, many, or a class if the clone is expanded.

-	TRBV27	TRBJ2-1	-	TGTGCCAGCAGCAGCGGAGGGGCCTACAATGAGCAGTTCTTC	CASSSGGAYNEQFF
TRBD1	TRBV4-1	TRBJ1-1	-	TGCGCCAGCAGCCCAGTCCCGGGACAGGGGATGAACACTGAAGCTTTCTTT	CASSPVPGQGMNTEAFF
TRBD1	TRBV6-5	TRBJ1-6	-	TGTGCCAGCATCTTGGACAGGGATAATTCACCCCTCCACTTT	CASILDRDNSPLHF
TRBD1	TRBV28	TRBJ1-5	-	TGTGCCAGCAGTTCAGGGGGGAATAATCAGCCCCAGCATTTT	CASSSGGNNQPQHF
-	TRBV2	TRBJ1-3	-	TGTGCCAGCAGTCCGGACAACTCTGGAAACACCATATATTTT	CASSPDNSGNTIYF
TRBD2	TRBV7-8	TRBJ2-3	-	TGTGCCAGCAGCTTAGACCCTACCGGGGGGGGGACAGATACGCAGTATTTT	CASSLDPTGGGTDTQYF
-	TRBV19	TRBJ1-4	few	TGTGCCAGTAGTGTTTACAGGTCAACTAATGAAAAACTGTTTTTT	CASSVYRSTNEKLFF
-	TRBV7-6	TRBJ1-1	-	TGTGCCAGCAGCCTAACAGGGAACACTGAAGCTTTCTTT	CASSLTGNTEAFF
-	TRBV19	TRBJ2-7	once	TGTGCCAGTAGTATCGCGGCTAGCAGCTACGAGCAGTACTTC	CASSIAASSYEQYF
-	TRBV5-1	TRBJ2-7	-	TGCGCCAGCAGCTTTGGGGCCATAGACAACCACGAGCAGTACTTC	CASSFGAIDNHEQYF
-	TRBV5-1	TRBJ1-5	-	TGCGCCAGCAGTTCGGAGGGTATACGCAATCAGCCCCAGCATTTT	CASSSEGIRNQPQHF
-	TRBV27	TRBJ2-5	-	TGTGCCAGCAGGAGGACGGGGATGGGGCAAGAGACCCAGTACTTC	CASRRTGMGQETQYF
-	TRBV19	TRBJ2-1	-	TGTGCCAGTAGCCCCGGGGTAGTGGGAGGTGAGCAGTTCTTC	CASSPGVVGGEQFF
-	TRBV28	TRBJ2-7	-	TGTGCCAGCAGTCCCTCGCGCGAGCAGTACTTC	CASSPSREQYF
-	TRBV10-1	TRBJ2-3	-	TGCGCCAGCAGTGATCCCCGTGTAGGAGGCACAGATACGCAGTATTTT	CASSDPRVGGTDTQYF
-	TRBV11-3	TRBJ2-5	-	TGTGCCAGCAGCCAGGGGCAGGGCAACCAAGAGACCCAGTACTTC	CASSQGQGNQETQYF
-	TRBV5-4	TRBJ1-1	once	TGTGCCAGCAGCTTGGGACAGGAGAACACTGAAGCTTTCTTT	CASSLGQENTEAFF
TRBD2	TRBV18	TRBJ2-1	-	TGTGCCAGCGGGACTAGCGGGAGGAGTTACAATGAGCAGTTCTTC	CASGTSGRSYNEQFF
TRBD1	TRBV10-3	TRBJ2-5	-	TGTGCCATCAGCCGGACAGGGTCTCAGGAGACCCAGTACTTC	CAISRTGSQETQYF
TRBD1	TRBV4-2	TRBJ1-2	few	TGTGCCAGCAGCCAAGTTCGGGGACAGCCTTTCTATGGCTACACCTTC	CASSQVRGQPFYGYTF